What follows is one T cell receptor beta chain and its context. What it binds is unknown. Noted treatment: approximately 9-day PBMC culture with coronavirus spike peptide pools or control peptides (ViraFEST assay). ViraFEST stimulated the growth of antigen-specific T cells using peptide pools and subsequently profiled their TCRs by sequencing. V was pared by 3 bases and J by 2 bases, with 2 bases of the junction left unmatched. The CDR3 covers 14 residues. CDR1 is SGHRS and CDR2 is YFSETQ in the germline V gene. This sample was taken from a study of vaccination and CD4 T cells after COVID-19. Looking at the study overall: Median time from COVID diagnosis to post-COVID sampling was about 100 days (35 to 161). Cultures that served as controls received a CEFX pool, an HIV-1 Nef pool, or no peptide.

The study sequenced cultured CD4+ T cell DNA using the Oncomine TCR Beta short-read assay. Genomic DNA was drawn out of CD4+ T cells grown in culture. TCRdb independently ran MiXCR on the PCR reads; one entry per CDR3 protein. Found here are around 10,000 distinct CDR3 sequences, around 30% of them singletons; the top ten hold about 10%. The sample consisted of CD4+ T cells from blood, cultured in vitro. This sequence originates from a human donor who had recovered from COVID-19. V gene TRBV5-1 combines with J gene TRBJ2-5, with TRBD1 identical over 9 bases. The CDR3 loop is CASSSGTGQETQYF. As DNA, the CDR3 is TGCGCCAGCAGCTCCGGGACAGGGCAAGAGACCCAGTACTTC.